The 26 T cell receptor beta chains below come from one sample, sequenced in a study of blood T cell repertoires in COVID-19. The assay was immunoSEQ multiplex PCR, and TCRdb's table has in-frame clones only and misses some. The repertoire holds 50,000 to 60,000 clones, with about 80% as singletons. Material: peripheral blood. The receptors originated from a man of 80 years or more with COVID-19, enrolled during active disease.

The chain is built from TRBV4-2 and TRBJ1-4; 7 nucleotides agree with TRBD1. Trimming at V came to 3 bases and at J to 7 bases, leaving 8 bases not matched to a gene. The CDR3 covers 15 residues. Per the germline V gene, CDR1 is LGHNA and CDR2 is YNFKEQ. CDR3 in amino acids: CASSHPDRAGEKLFF. CDR3 DNA: TGTGCCAGCAGCCACCCCGACAGGGCCGGTGAAAAACTGTTTTTT.

The rearrangement joins TRBV6-5 to TRBJ1-1; D possibly corresponds to TRBD1 (6 bases). The V end was cut by 5 bases, the J end by 0 bases, with 10 bases between. Looked up from germline, CDR1 is MNHEY and CDR2 is SVGAGI. This CDR3 spans 14 amino acids. The CDR3, as DNA: TGTGCCAGCAGTCGGAACAGGGTGAACACTGAAGCTTTCTTT. Its protein product is CASSRNRVNTEAFF.

The chain has TRBV29-1 and TRBJ2-5, with 7 bases aligning to TRBD1. The ends lost 6 bases at V and 2 bases at J; junction bases unmatched: 3. Germline V gene data show CDR1 as SQVTM and CDR2 as ANQGSEA. The CDR3 length is 12 residues. The CDR3 loop reads CSVAGGQETQYF. Here the CDR3 DNA reads TGCAGCGTAGCAGGGGGTCAAGAGACCCAGTACTTC.

This clone was recorded once. V usage is TRBV6-5 and J usage is TRBJ1-2, with TRBD1 matching 10 bases. This CDR3 region has 14 residues. Per germline, CDR1 MNHEY and CDR2 SVGAGI. The V gene end was trimmed by 5 bases and the J gene end by 4 bases; junction bases not matched to a gene: 4. CDR3 DNA: TGTGCCAGCAGTAACCGGGACAGGGGCTATGGCTACACCTTC. Translating it yields CASSNRDRGYGYTF.

The CDR3 DNA sequence: TGTGCCAGCAGCTTATGGCTAGCGGGGGACCCAGCGTACCAAGAGACCCAGTACTTC. It translates to CASSLWLAGDPAYQETQYF. The chain couples TRBV11-2 to TRBJ2-5; the match to TRBD2 covers 10 bases. Germline CDR1 SGHAT, CDR2 FQNNGV. The CDR3 has 19 amino acids. The V and J ends lost 2 bases and 0 bases, in that order; junction bases with no gene match: 12.

This sequence joins TRBV27 and TRBJ1-3; D perhaps matches TRBD1 (6 bases). The CDR3 consists of 18 residues. V was cut by 0 bases and J by 0 bases, with 15 bases left in between. In germline, CDR1 is MNHEY, CDR2 SMNVEV (reference sequence). This CDR3 is CASSLSPTGLISGNTIYF. The CDR3 DNA is TGTGCCAGCAGTTTATCGCCGACAGGATTAATCTCTGGAAACACCATATATTTT.

The genes are TRBV5-4 and TRBJ2-5; no clear D. The germline V and J ends were trimmed by 0 bases and 5 bases, with 8 bases remaining between them. This CDR3 is 13 amino acids long. Germline loops: CDR1 SGHNT, CDR2 YYREEE (reference sequence). The CDR3 sequence: CASSLETGETQYF. The CDR3 DNA is TGTGCCAGCAGCTTGGAGACCGGGGAGACCCAGTACTTC.

The chain uses TRBV10-1 and TRBJ1-1; maybe TRBD1 (6 bases). The CDR3 is 15 amino acids. The germline gives CDR1 WNHNN, CDR2 SYGVQD (reference sequence). V lost 3 bases and J lost 1, with 12 bases in between. The DNA for the CDR3 is TGCGCCAGCAGTGAAGAGACAGGACGGAACACTGAAGCTTTCTTT. As protein: CASSEETGRNTEAFF.

The rearrangement links TRBV2 to TRBJ1-4; 9 nucleotides agree with TRBD1. After removal of 5 bases from V and 7 bases from J, the junction contained 8 bases not matched to a gene. This CDR3 spans 15 amino acids. Germline CDR1 is SNHLY and CDR2 is FYNNEI. The CDR3 DNA reads as TGTGCCAGCAGTCCTTTACAGGGGGCAGGTGAAAAACTGTTTTTT. Its protein product is CASSPLQGAGEKLFF.

The chain has TRBV2 and TRBJ1-6; unclear D gene. CDR1 and CDR2 from the germline V gene are SNHLY and FYNNEI. The CDR3 spans 14 residues. V lost 3 bases to trimming and J lost 8 bases, with 11 bases between them. The CDR3 region is CASSDRVRDSPLHF. The CDR3 bases are TGTGCCAGCAGTGACCGGGTCCGTGATTCACCCCTCCACTTT.

This chain joins TRBV10-2 and TRBJ1-5; 7 bases match TRBD1. CDR3 size: 14 residues. After removal of 10 bases from V and 1 base from J, the junction contained 7 bases not matched to a gene. Germline CDR1 WSHSY, CDR2 SAAADI. CDR3 loop: CATTQQGSNQPQHF. The CDR3 region has the DNA TGCGCCACCACCCAACAGGGGAGCAATCAGCCCCAGCATTTT.

The J gene is TRBJ1-4, the V gene TRBV5-1; a possible D gene is TRBD1 (6 bases). CDR3 length: 13 residues. CDR1 and CDR2 from the germline V gene are SGHRS and YFSETQ. Trimming shortened V by 4 bases and J by 8 bases, and 12 bases separated the two germline ends. This CDR3 reads CASSIQGREKLFF. The CDR3 DNA sequence: TGCGCCAGCAGCATTCAGGGGAGAGAAAAACTGTTTTTT.

The chain couples TRBV24-1 to TRBJ2-2; 9 bases match TRBD1. The CDR3 covers 14 residues. CDR1 is KGHDR, CDR2 SFDVKD, per germline. With 7 bases clipped from V and 3 bases from J, the junction kept 2 bases outside the gene matches. In nucleotides, the CDR3 is TGTGCCACCAGACGGACAGGGGACACCGGGGAGCTGTTTTTT. Translating it yields CATRRTGDTGELFF.

V usage is TRBV5-4 and J usage is TRBJ1-4; 12 bases are shared with TRBD1. Germline CDR1 is SGHNT and CDR2 is YYREEE (reference sequence). Trimming at V came to 4 bases and at J to 7 bases, leaving 2 bases not matched to a gene. There are 14 residues in the CDR3. CDR3 DNA sequence: TGTGCCAGCAGCAAGGGACAGGGGGCTGAAAAACTGTTTTTT. Its protein product is CASSKGQGAEKLFF.

The rearrangement links TRBV5-1 to TRBJ2-1; TRBD2 aligns across 11 bases. The V gene end was trimmed by 3 bases and the J gene end by 6 bases; junction bases not matched to a gene: 5. CDR3 size: 15 residues. CDR1 SGHRS and CDR2 YFSETQ come from the germline V gene. The CDR3 here is CASSSLAGASNEQFF. CDR3 sequence (DNA): TGCGCCAGCAGCTCACTAGCGGGAGCATCCAATGAGCAGTTCTTC. Full variable domain (missing parts from reference TRBV5-1 and TRBJ2-1): KAGVTQTPRYLIKTRGQQVTLSCSPISGHRSVSWYQQTPGQGLQFLFEYFSETQRNKGNFPGRFSGRQFSNSRSEMNVSTLELGDSALYLCASSSLAGASNEQFFGPGTRLTVL.

The V call is TRBV10-2, the J call TRBJ2-7, with D maybe TRBD1 (6 bases). Trimming stripped 6 bases from V and 0 bases from J, with 12 bases between. Germline V gene data show CDR1 as WSHSY and CDR2 as SAAADI. The CDR3 sequence is 14 residues long. CDR3 residues: CASRKDSSSYEQYV. The CDR3 nucleotides are TGCGCCAGCAGAAAGGACAGTAGCTCCTACGAGCAGTACGTC.

The genes are TRBV5-1 and TRBJ2-2, with 9 positions matching TRBD2. Germline V gives CDR1 SGHRS, CDR2 YFSETQ. The CDR3 contains 18 residues. With 0 bases clipped from V and 0 bases from J, the junction kept 6 bases outside the gene matches. Here the CDR3 DNA reads TGCGCCAGCAGCTTGGAGGGGGTAGCGGGGGCGAACACCGGGGAGCTGTTTTTT. This translates into CASSLEGVAGANTGELFF.

V and J are TRBV7-2 and TRBJ2-5; the match to TRBD2 covers 9 bases. The V gene end was trimmed by 8 bases and the J gene end by 6 bases; junction bases not matched to a gene: 13. This CDR3 is 15 amino acids long. Germline V lookup: CDR1 SGHTA, CDR2 FQGNSA. CDR3 sequence reads: CASGGGAGSYKTQYF. The DNA for the CDR3 is TGTGCCAGCGGCGGGGGGGCAGGGAGTTACAAGACCCAGTACTTC.

This rearrangement joins TRBV2 to TRBJ1-1; D is undetermined. The CDR3 length is 13 residues. CDR1 is SNHLY, CDR2 FYNNEI, per germline. Deletions cut 8 bases from V and 5 bases from J, with 15 bases between. CDR3 bases: TGTGCCAGCCACTTAGAGGCAAAGACTGAAGCTTTCTTT. It encodes CASHLEAKTEAFF.

The gene calls are TRBV24-1 and TRBJ2-1; possible D gene TRBD2, 6 bases. Germline CDR1 reads KGHDR; CDR2 reads SFDVKD. This CDR3 spans 14 amino acids. V gave up 6 bases and J gave up 2 bases, with 10 bases separating them. Here the CDR3 DNA reads TGTGCCACCAGTCGCGCGGGAACCTACAATGAGCAGTTCTTC. Protein: CATSRAGTYNEQFF.

The chain has TRBV5-4 and TRBJ2-5; tentative D call: TRBD1 (7 bases). CDR1 and CDR2 from the germline V gene are SGHNT and YYREEE (reference sequence). The CDR3 length is 15 residues. V was shortened by 0 bases and J by 5 bases, with 14 bases between the two germline ends. This chain's CDR3 is CASSLGAGGFETQYF. DNA for the CDR3: TGTGCCAGCAGCTTGGGGGCAGGGGGGTTTGAGACCCAGTACTTC.

This clone was counted a few times. The gene calls are TRBV30 and TRBJ1-2; 7 bases agree with TRBD1. Trimming removed 0 bases from V and 4 bases from J; junction bases left unmatched: 8. The germline CDR1 and CDR2 sequences are GTSNPN and SVGIG (reference sequence). The CDR3 spans 15 residues. DNA for the CDR3: TGTGCCTGGAGTGTACAGAGGGGGCTGACCTATGGCTACACCTTC. It encodes CAWSVQRGLTYGYTF.

The chain has TRBV5-6 and TRBJ1-4, with D possibly matching TRBD1 (5 bases). CDR1 and CDR2 (germline): SGHDT, YYEEEE. The CDR3 spans 14 residues. Trimming left V 2 bases short and J 4 bases short, with 9 bases between. CDR3 in DNA: TGTGCCAGCAGCTTTGAGGGACTTAATGAAAAACTGTTTTTT. It translates to CASSFEGLNEKLFF.

The CDR3 DNA sequence: TGTGCCAGCAGCCAGGACAGGGTGGGTGCTTTCTTT. Its translation: CASSQDRVGAFF. The genes are TRBV11-1 and TRBJ1-1; 8 bases fit TRBD1. Germline loops: CDR1 SGHAT, CDR2 FQDESV (reference sequence). With V trimmed by 5 bases and J by 11 bases, 7 bases remained unmatched. The length of the CDR3 is 12 residues.

The CDR3 region is CASSHWTDYSTDTQYF. Here the CDR3 DNA reads TGCGCCAGCAGCCACTGGACGGACTATAGCACAGATACGCAGTATTTT. This sequence joins TRBV4-3 and TRBJ2-3, with TRBD2 as a possible D gene (6 bases). V lost 3 bases and J lost 0, with 13 bases in between. This CDR3 region has 16 residues. CDR1 and CDR2 (germline): LGHNA, YSLEER.

The chain joins TRBV5-6 to TRBJ2-1, with D perhaps matching TRBD2 (5 bases). CDR1 and CDR2 from the germline V gene are SGHDT and YYEEEE. The V gene lost 0 bases and the J gene lost 7 bases, with 11 bases spanning the gap. This CDR3 is 14 amino acids long. The CDR3 loop reads CASSLALRANEQFF. The CDR3 DNA is TGTGCCAGCAGCTTGGCCCTGCGGGCAAATGAGCAGTTCTTC.